Described below is a single TCR beta chain sequence and its context. This sample is drawn from a study of blood T cell repertoires in COVID-19. At the level of the study: There were acute and convalescent COVID-19 samples, and they came from the United States, Italy and Spain.

Germline values: CDR1 SGHDN, CDR2 FVKESK. J gave up 3 bases and V 4 bases, and 6 bases lay outside the gene matches. The CDR3 sequence is 15 residues long. The authors' processing: Reference gene primer amplification gave nucleated cell count estimates. Using immunoSEQ multiplex PCR, the repertoire was profiled, and TCRdb retains in-frame clones only, with some absent. From that table come the V and J calls and clone size; the DNA was used to work out D and trimming. The sample shows 150,000 to 200,000 clones, approximately 73% of them seen only once. Those enrolled, adults aged about 18 to 89 years, came from 25 or so US areas.

Sequenced: PBMCs or T cells enriched from blood (not recorded which). V and J are TRBV14 and TRBJ2-3; 8 bases map to TRBD2. This clonotype originated in a woman aged 50 to 60 with acute COVID-19. CDR3 DNA sequence: TGTGCCAGCAGCCTGCGGGGGGCCGGGACAGATACGCAGTATTTT. Protein sequence: CASSLRGAGTDTQYF.